This is a list of T cell receptor beta chains from one sample in a study of identical twins. From the 5' RACE reads, TCRdb called clonotypes with MiXCR, one entry per CDR3 protein. The sample holds 200,000 to 300,000 distinct CDR3 sequences; 8% to 11% are singletons and the top ten take 10%. The sequenced sample was memory T cells sorted from blood. These receptors came from a middle-aged man in good health. CDR3s include the opening cysteine and the closing phenylalanine or tryptophan.

TRBJ1-2,12,TRBV12-3/TRBV12-4,CASSLRFDGYTF
TRBJ2-3,12,TRBV7-2,CASSLISDTQYF
TRBJ2-7,15,TRBV27,CASSPGLAGTYEQYF
TRBJ2-1,15,TRBV11-3,CASSLGDRDYNEQFF
TRBJ1-6,16,TRBV4-3,CASSLIHGQHNSPLHF
TRBJ2-2,14,TRBV10-3,CAISDGQGAGELFF
TRBJ2-3,12,TRBV12-5,CASGLNTDTQYF
TRBJ2-7,11,TRBV24-1,CATGTPYEQYF
TRBJ2-4,15,TRBV4-1,CASSQGYLAKNIQYF
TRBJ2-2,14,TRBV6-2/TRBV6-3,CASSYSMYTGELFF
TRBJ1-4,15,TRBV11-2,CASSLAQGAFEKLFF
TRBJ2-1,15,TRBV9,CASSVVVAGYGEQFF
TRBJ2-1,13,TRBV6-5,CASSSYGTNEQFF
TRBJ2-7,13,TRBV29-1,CSVFRTSPYEQYF
TRBJ2-2,17,TRBV5-5,CASSLGWDRDISGELFF
TRBJ2-6,20,TRBV4-3,CASSQEWGQGLNSGANVLTF
TRBJ2-1,18,TRBV11-1,CASSLPWRGALTHNEQFF
TRBJ2-3,15,TRBV7-9,CASSKGRLTGDTQYF
TRBJ2-5,15,TRBV7-8,CASSSHRGTGETQYF
TRBJ2-5,13,TRBV18,CASSQALGETQYF
TRBJ1-2,14,TRBV5-6,CASSFQGRNYGYTF
TRBJ2-1,17,TRBV4-3,CASSQDFGFRLYNEQFF
TRBJ2-1,12,TRBV10-3,CAISEPAGGQFF
TRBJ1-1,13,TRBV3-1,CASIQQGGTEAFF
TRBJ1-6,15,TRBV5-5,CASSLTDRVDSPLHF
TRBJ2-1,17,TRBV6-2/TRBV6-3,CASQFTKVGMTYNEQFF
TRBJ2-1,16,TRBV27,CASSRTRAGGYNEQFF
TRBJ1-2,16,TRBV7-6,CASSLEVGQAVYGYTF
TRBJ1-3,16,TRBV5-5,CASSSNPDRVGNTIYF
TRBJ1-6,17,TRBV4-3,CASSQDRGGSVNSPLHF
TRBJ2-1,13,TRBV15,CATSISRGNEQFF